This TCR beta chain was captured in a study of blood T cell repertoires in COVID-19. Data came from immunoSEQ multiplex PCR; TCRdb stores just in-frame clones and leaves some out. The top ten clones hold around 8% of a sample with some 45,000 clones, under 85% of them seen once. From germline, CDR1 is ENHRY and CDR2 SYGVKD. The CDR3 consists of 15 residues. Trimming removed 6 bases at V and 6 bases at J, with 18 bases between. The chain links TRBV10-3 to TRBJ2-1; a weak D match, TRBD2 (6 bases). The sequence derives from an elderly man in a cohort sampled during active COVID-19. Material: peripheral blood. In nucleotides, the CDR3 is TGTGCCATCAGCATCCACAGTGGGGGGTTCAATGAGCAGTTCTTC. Translating it yields CAISIHSGGFNEQFF.